This TCR beta chain is from a study of neoadjuvant anti-PD-1 for oral cavity cancer. Background on the study: Most patients had three to four biweekly doses of 3 mg/kg nivolumab before resection.

Patients had newly diagnosed, untreated stage II-IVA oral cavity squamous cell carcinoma. Cohort: HPV-negative, locally advanced oral cavity squamous cell carcinoma patients. This table comes from immunoSEQ multiplex PCR, and its TCRdb copy is limited to in-frame clones, with some not included. The sample lists approximately 83,000 clones, less than 85% occurring once. Trimming left V 0 bases short and J 5 bases short, with 7 bases between. The V gene's germline CDR1 is ENHRY and CDR2 SYGVKD. The CDR3 is made up of 13 amino acids. The material was PBMCs, obtained before nivolumab (anti-PD-1) treatment. The clonotype was recovered from a person aged 40 to 85 with oral cavity squamous cell carcinoma. The rearrangement links TRBV10-3 to TRBJ2-5; no clear D. Written as DNA, the CDR3 is TGTGCCATCAGTGAGTCGTTGTCCGAGACCCAGTACTTC. It translates to CAISESLSETQYF.